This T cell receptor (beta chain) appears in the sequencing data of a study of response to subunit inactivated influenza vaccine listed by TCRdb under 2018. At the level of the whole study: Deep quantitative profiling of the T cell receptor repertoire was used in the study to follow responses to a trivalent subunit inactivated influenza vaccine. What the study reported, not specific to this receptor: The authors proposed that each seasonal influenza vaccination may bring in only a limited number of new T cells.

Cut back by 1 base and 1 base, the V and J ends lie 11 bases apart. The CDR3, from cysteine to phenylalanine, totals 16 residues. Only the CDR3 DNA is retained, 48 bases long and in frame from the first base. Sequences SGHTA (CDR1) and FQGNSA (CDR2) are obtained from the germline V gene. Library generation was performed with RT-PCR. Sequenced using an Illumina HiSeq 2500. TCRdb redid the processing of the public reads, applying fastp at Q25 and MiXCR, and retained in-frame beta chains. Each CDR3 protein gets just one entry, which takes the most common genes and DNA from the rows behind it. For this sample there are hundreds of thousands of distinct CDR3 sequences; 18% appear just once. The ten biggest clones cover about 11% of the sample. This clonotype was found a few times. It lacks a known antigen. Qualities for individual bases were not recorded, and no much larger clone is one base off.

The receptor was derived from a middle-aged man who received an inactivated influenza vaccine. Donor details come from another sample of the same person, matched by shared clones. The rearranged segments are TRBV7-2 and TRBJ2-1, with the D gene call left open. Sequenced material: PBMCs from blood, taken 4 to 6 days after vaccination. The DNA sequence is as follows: TGTGCCAGCAGCTTAGAGGCGTCAGGTTCCTACAATGAGCAGTTCTTC. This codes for CASSLEASGSYNEQFF.